What follows are 4 T cell receptor beta chains derived from one specimen sequenced in a study of OX40 agonist ivuxolimab in advanced cancers. Clones were sequenced by immunoSEQ multiplex PCR, and TCRdb holds only the in-frame ones, with some missing. This table holds about 31,000 clones, roughly 82% found once. The sample in question was CD4+ or CD8+ T cells sorted from blood, obtained in a trial of the OX40 agonist ivuxolimab. The receptors were gathered from an adult with an advanced solid tumor such as melanoma, head and neck, liver or kidney cancer.

There are a few counts of this clone. V and J are TRBV5-6 and TRBJ2-3, with TRBD1 matching over 8 bases. V was clipped by 5 bases and J by 2 bases; unmatched bases: 4. Germline V gene data show CDR1 as SGHDT and CDR2 as YYEEEE. This CDR3 has 14 amino acids. The CDR3 is CASRETGVTDTQYF. DNA for the CDR3: TGTGCCAGCAGGGAGACAGGGGTCACAGATACGCAGTATTTT.

The chain links TRBV9 to TRBJ1-4, with TRBD1 as a possible D gene (5 bases). This CDR3 is 15 amino acids long. V shed 3 bases and J shed 7 bases, with 16 bases lying between them. The V gene's germline CDR1 is SGDLS and CDR2 YYNGEE. The CDR3 DNA is TGTGCCAGCAGCGCCCGGGACCGGGAGTTTGAAAAACTGTTTTTT. It is translated as CASSARDREFEKLFF.

J is TRBJ1-4 and V is TRBV28; D is unclear. CDR1 and CDR2 from the germline V gene are MDHEN and SYDVKM. The CDR3 is made up of 14 amino acids. The germline V and J ends were trimmed by 6 bases and 8 bases, with 16 bases remaining between them. CDR3 residues: CASSLRAFKEKLFF. The CDR3 nucleotides read TGTGCCAGCAGCCTCCGGGCTTTCAAGGAAAAACTGTTTTTT. Variable domain in full (rest from reference TRBV28 and TRBJ1-4): DVKVTQSSRYLVKRTGEKVFLECVQDMDHENMFWYRQDPGLGLRLIYFSYDVKMKEKGDIPEGYSVSREKKERFSLILESASTNQTSMYLCASSLRAFKEKLFFGSGTQLSVL.

This sequence joins TRBV4-1 and TRBJ1-4; TRBD1 matches 7 bases. The CDR3 extends over 13 amino acids. CDR1 MGHRA and CDR2 YSYEKL come from the germline V gene. Unmatched junction bases numbered 4, after V lost 7 bases and J lost 5 bases. DNA for the CDR3: TGCGCCAGCAAAAAACAGGGGAATGAAAAACTGTTTTTT. Encoded protein: CASKKQGNEKLFF.